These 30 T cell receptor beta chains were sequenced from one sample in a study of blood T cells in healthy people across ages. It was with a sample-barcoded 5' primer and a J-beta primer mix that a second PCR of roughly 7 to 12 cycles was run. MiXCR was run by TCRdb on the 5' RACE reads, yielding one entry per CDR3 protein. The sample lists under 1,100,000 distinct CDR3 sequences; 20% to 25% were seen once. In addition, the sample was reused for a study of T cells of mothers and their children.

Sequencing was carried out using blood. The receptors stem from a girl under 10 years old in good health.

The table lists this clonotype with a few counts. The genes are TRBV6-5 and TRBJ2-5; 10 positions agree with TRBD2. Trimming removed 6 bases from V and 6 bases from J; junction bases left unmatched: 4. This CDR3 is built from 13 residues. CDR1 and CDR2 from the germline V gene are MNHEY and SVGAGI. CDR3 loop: CASRAGGPKTQYF. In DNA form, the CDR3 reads TGTGCCAGCAGAGCGGGAGGGCCGAAGACCCAGTACTTC.

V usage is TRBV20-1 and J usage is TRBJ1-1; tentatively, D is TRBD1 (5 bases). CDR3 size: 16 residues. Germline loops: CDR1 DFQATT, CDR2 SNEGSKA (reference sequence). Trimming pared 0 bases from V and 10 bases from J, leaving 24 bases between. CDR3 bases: TGCAGTGCTAGAGATAAAAGGGAGGGGCTAACGGGGGGAGCTTTCTTT. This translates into CSARDKREGLTGGAFF.

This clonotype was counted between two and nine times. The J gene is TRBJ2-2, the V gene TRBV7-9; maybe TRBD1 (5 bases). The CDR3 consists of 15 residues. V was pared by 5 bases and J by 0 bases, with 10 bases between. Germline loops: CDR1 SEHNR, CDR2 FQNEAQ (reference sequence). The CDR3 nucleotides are TGTGCCAGCAGCCCCGACAGCCCGAACACCGGGGAGCTGTTTTTT. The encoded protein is CASSPDSPNTGELFF.

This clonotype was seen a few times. This chain's CDR3 is CASSLTVVEAFF. CDR3 sequence (DNA): TGTGCCAGCAGTTTGACAGTAGTCGAAGCTTTCTTT. This sequence joins TRBV12-3 or TRBV12-4 and TRBJ1-1; weak D call: TRBD1 (5 bases). The V end was cut by 3 bases, the J end by 8 bases, with 10 bases between. The CDR3 totals 12 residues.

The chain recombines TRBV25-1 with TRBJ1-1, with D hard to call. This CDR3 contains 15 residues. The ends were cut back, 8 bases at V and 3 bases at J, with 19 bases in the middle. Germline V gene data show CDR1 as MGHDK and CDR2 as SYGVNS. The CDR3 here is CASGGWREFDTEAFF. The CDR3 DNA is TGTGCCAGCGGTGGGTGGAGGGAATTCGACACTGAAGCTTTCTTT.

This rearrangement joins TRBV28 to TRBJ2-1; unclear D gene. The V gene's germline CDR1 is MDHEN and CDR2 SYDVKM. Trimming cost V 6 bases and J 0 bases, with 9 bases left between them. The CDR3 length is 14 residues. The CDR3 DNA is TGTGCCAGCAGCGAGGCCTCCTCCTACAATGAGCAGTTCTTC. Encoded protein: CASSEASSYNEQFF. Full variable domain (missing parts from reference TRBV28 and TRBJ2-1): DVKVTQSSRYLVKRTGEKVFLECVQDMDHENMFWYRQDPGLGLRLIYFSYDVKMKEKGDIPEGYSVSREKKERFSLILESASTNQTSMYLCASSEASSYNEQFFGPGTRLTVL.

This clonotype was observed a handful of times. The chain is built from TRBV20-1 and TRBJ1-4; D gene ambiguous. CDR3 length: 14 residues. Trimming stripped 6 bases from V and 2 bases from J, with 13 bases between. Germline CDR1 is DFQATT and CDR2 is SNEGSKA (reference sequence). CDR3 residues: CSASILATNEKLFF. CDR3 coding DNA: TGCAGTGCCAGCATCCTTGCGACTAATGAAAAACTGTTTTTT.

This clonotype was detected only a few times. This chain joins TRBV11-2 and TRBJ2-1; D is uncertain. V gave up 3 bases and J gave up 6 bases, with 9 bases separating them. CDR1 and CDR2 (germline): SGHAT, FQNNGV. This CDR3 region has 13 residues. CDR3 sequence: CASSFSPPNEQFF. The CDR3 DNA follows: TGTGCCAGCAGCTTTTCCCCGCCCAATGAGCAGTTCTTC.

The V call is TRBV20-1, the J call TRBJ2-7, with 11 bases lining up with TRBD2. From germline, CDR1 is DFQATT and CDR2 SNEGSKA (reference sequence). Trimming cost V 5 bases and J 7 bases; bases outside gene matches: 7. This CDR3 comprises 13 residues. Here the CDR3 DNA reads TGCAGTGCTCGACTAGCGGGAATGGGGGAGCAGTACTTC. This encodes CSARLAGMGEQYF.

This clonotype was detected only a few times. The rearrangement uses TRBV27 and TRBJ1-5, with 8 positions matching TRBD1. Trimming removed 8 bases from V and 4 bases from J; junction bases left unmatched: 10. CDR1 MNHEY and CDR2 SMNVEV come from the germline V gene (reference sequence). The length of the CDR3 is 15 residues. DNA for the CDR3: TGTGCCAGCCAGCCCAGGACAGGGCGGAATCAGCCCCAGCATTTT. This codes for CASQPRTGRNQPQHF.

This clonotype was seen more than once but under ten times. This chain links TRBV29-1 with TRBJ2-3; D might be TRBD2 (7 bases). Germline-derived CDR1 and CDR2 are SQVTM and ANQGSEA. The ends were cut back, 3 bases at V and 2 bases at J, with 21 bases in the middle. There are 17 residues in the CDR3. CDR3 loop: CSVEGLPGTIATDTQYF. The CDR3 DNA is TGCAGCGTTGAGGGACTACCCGGGACAATAGCCACAGATACGCAGTATTTT.

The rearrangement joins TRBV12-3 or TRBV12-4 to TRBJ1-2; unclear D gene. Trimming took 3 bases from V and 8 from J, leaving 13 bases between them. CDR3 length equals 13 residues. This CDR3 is CASSLGDVRGYTF. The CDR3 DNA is TGTGCCAGCAGTTTGGGCGACGTTCGGGGCTACACCTTC.

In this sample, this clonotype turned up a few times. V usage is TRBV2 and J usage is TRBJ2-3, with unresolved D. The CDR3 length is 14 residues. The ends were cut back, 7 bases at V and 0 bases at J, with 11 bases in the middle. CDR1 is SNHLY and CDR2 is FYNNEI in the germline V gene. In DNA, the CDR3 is TGTGCCAGCAATGGAGATTTTAGCACAGATACGCAGTATTTT. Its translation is CASNGDFSTDTQYF. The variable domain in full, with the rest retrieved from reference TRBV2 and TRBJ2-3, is EPEVTQTPSHQVTQMGQEVILRCVPISNHLYFYWYRQILGQKVEFLVSFYNNEISEKSEIFDDQFSVERPDGSNFTLKIRSTKLEDSAMYFCASNGDFSTDTQYFGPGTRLTVL.

CDR3: CSVVSGPTNTEAFF. The CDR3 region has the DNA TGCAGCGTTGTATCGGGCCCCACCAACACTGAAGCTTTCTTT. The rearrangement joins TRBV29-1 to TRBJ1-1; no clear D. V shed 4 bases and J shed 2 bases, with 14 bases lying between them. The length of the CDR3 is 14 residues. Germline V gives CDR1 SQVTM, CDR2 ANQGSEA.

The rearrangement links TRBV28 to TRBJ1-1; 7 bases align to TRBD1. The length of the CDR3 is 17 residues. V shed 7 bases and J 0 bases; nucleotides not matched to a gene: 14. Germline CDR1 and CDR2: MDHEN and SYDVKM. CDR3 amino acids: CASIRVRRDRLNTEAFF. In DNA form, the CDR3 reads TGTGCCAGCATTCGGGTGCGACGGGACAGACTGAACACTGAAGCTTTCTTT.

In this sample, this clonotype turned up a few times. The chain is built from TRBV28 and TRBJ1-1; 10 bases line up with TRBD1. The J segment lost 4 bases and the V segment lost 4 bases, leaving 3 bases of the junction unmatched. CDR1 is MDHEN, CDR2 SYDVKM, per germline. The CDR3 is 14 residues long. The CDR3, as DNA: TGTGCCAGCAGTTGGACAGGGGGTGGCACTGAAGCTTTCTTT. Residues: CASSWTGGGTEAFF.

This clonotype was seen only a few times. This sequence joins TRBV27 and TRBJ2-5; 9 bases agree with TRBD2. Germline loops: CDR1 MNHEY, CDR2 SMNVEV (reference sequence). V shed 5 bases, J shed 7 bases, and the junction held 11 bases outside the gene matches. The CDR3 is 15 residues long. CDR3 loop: CASSPTAGGVGTQYF. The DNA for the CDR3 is TGTGCCAGCAGTCCGACAGCGGGGGGCGTGGGGACCCAGTACTTC.

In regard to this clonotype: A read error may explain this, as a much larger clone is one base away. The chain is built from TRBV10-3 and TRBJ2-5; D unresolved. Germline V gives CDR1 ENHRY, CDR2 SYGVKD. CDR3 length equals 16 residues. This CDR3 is CAISDGEFPSQETRYF. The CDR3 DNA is TGTGCCATCAGTGATGGGGAATTTCCCAGCCAAGAGACCCGGTACTTC.

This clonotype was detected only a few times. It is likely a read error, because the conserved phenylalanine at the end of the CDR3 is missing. The CDR3 is CASSLYYGYTI. Here the CDR3 DNA reads TGTGCCAGCAGTTTATATTATGGCTACACCATC. This chain uses TRBV12-3 or TRBV12-4 with TRBJ1-2; D is uncertain. Trimming removed 2 bases at V and 5 bases at J, with 3 bases between. The CDR3 runs 11 residues.

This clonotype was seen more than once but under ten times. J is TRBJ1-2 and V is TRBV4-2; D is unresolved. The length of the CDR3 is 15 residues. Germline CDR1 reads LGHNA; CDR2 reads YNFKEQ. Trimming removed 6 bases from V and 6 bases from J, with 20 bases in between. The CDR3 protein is CASSSTLRLGDGYTF. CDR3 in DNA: TGTGCCAGCAGTAGCACCTTGAGGCTTGGAGATGGCTACACCTTC.

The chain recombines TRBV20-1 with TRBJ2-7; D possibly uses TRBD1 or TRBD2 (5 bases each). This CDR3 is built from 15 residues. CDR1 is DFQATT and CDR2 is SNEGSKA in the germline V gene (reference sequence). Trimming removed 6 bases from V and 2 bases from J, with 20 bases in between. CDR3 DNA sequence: TGCAGTGCCCCAGTCCCGGGACGCCTAGCCTACGAGCAGTACTTC. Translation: CSAPVPGRLAYEQYF.

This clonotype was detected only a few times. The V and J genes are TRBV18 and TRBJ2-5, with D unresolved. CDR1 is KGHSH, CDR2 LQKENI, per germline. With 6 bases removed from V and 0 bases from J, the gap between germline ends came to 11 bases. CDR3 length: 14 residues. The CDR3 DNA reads TGTGCCAGCTCTGGTGCCTCGTACCAAGAGACCCAGTACTTC. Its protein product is CASSGASYQETQYF.

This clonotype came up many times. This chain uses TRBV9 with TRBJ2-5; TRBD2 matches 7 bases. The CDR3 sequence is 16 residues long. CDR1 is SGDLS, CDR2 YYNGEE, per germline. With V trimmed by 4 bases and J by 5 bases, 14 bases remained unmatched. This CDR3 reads CASSPHGAGEGETQYF. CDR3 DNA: TGTGCCAGCAGCCCCCATGGGGCGGGGGAGGGGGAGACCCAGTACTTC.

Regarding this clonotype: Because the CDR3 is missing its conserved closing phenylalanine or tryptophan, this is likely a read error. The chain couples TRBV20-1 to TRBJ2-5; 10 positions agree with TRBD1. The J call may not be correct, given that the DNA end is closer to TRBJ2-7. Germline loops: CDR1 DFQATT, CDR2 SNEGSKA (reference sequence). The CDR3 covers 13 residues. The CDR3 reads CSASRDRGYEQYL. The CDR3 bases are TGCAGTGCTAGTCGGGACAGGGGCTACGAGCAGTACCTC.

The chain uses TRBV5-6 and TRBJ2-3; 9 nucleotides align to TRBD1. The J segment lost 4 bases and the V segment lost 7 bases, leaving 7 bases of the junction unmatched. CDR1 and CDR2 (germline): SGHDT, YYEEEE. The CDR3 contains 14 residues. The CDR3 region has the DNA TGTGCCAGCGTAACAGGGGGCAATGCAGATACGCAGTATTTT. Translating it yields CASVTGGNADTQYF.

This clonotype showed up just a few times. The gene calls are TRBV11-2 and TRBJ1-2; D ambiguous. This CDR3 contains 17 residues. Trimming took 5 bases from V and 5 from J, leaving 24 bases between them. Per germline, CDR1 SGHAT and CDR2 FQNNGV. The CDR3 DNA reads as TGTGCCAGCAGCGGGGTGGGAGTCAGCTACTTTCGTTATGGCTACACCTTC. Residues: CASSGVGVSYFRYGYTF.

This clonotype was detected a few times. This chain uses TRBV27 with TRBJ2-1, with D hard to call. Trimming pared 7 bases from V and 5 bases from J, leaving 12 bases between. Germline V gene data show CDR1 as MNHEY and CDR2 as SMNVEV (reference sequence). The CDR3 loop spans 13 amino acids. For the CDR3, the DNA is TGTGCCAGCATCGGCGCGAAAAACAATGAGCAGTTCTTC. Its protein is CASIGAKNNEQFF.

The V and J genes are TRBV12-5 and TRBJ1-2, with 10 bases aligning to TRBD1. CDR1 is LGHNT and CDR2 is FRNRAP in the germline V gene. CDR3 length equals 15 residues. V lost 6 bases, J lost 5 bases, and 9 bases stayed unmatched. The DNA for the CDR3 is TGTGCTAGTGGCCCCGGGACAGGGGAAGTTTATGGCTACACCTTC. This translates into CASGPGTGEVYGYTF. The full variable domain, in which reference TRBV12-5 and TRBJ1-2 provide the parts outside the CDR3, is DARVTQTPRHKVTEMGQEVTMRCQPILGHNTVFWYRQTMMQGLELLAYFRNRAPLDDSGMPKDRFSAEMPDATLATLKIQPSEPRDSAVYFCASGPGTGEVYGYTFGSGTRLTVV.

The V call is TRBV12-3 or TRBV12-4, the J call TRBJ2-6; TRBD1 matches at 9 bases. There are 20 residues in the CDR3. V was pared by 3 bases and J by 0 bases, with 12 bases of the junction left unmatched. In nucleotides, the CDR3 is TGTGCCAGCAGTTTTATGCTTGGGGACAGGGAGCCCTCTGGGGCCAACGTCCTGACTTTC. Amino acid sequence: CASSFMLGDREPSGANVLTF.

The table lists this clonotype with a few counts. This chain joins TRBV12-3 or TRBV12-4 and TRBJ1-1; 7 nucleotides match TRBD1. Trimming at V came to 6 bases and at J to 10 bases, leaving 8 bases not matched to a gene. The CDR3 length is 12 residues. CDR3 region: CASRPQGPGAFF. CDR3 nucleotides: TGTGCCAGCAGACCACAGGGGCCAGGAGCTTTCTTT.